The clone carrying this TCR beta chain was seen a handful of times. The data were produced by immunoSEQ multiplex PCR, yet TCRdb's version contains in-frame clones alone and is incomplete. The table lists hundreds of thousands of clones, roughly 85% of them singletons. This record belongs to a study of blood T cell repertoires in COVID-19. In the study overall: T cells, B-cell-depleted T cells, or PBMCs supplied cDNA or gDNA.

CDR3 length: 13 residues. Germline V lookup: CDR1 SGHRS, CDR2 YFSETQ. Trimming left V 2 bases short and J 14 bases short, with 19 bases between. V is TRBV5-1 and J is TRBJ1-1; maybe TRBD1 (6 bases). The receptor was derived from a woman in her late teens or twenties who had recovered from COVID-19. Sequencing was carried out using peripheral blood. CDR3 protein: CASSFDVGGLRFF. The CDR3 bases are TGCGCCAGCAGCTTCGACGTCGGGGGGCTACGGTTCTTT.